Described below is a single TCR beta chain sequence and its context. Its antigen is not known. Every bit of the isolated RNA underwent reverse transcription, so sequencing read expressed TCRB transcripts. Here immunoSEQ multiplex PCR was the method, and the copy in TCRdb shows in-frame clones only, minus some. The table shows roughly 380,000 clones, with roughly 21% occurring only once. The CDR3 spans 13 residues. The ends lost 9 bases at V and 9 bases at J; junction bases unmatched: 7. From germline, CDR1 is MNHEY and CDR2 SVGAGI. These data originate in a study of beta chain features in type 1 diabetes. Background on the study: All samples yielded 85 million to 130 million examined sorted cells. Broader study findings: Sequencing from cDNA could over-represent high-TCR-expressing cells. More deletions and fewer insertions at VDJ junctions were seen in type 1 diabetes patients. For patients and controls alike, PCR might favor shorter templates to the same degree.

This chain links TRBV6-5 with TRBJ2-1; 11 bases map to TRBD2. The sequencing sample was made of naive CD4+ T cells from blood. The TCR was taken from a woman younger than 35 in good health. CDR3 residues: CASIKTSGTEQFF. The CDR3 DNA reads TGTGCCAGTATAAAGACTAGCGGGACTGAGCAGTTCTTC.